Each of the 9 T cell receptor beta chains below was sequenced from the same sample in a study of blood T cell repertoires in COVID-19. The repertoire was sequenced with immunoSEQ multiplex PCR; TCRdb's copy has only in-frame clones and lacks some. The sample yields 370,000 or so clones, roughly 80% seen once. Sequenced: peripheral blood. The source of these receptors is a human donor with acute or convalescent COVID-19. The donor label of this sample is uncertain.

The V gene is TRBV3-1 (or the pseudogene TRBV3-2), the J gene TRBJ2-1; possible D gene TRBD1, 5 bases. V lost 4 bases and J lost 0, with 10 bases in between. The CDR3 covers 15 residues. Germline CDR1 LGHDT, CDR2 YNNKEL (reference sequence). Written as DNA, the CDR3 is TGTGCCAGCAGCCCTAGGGGTAGCTCCTACAATGAGCAGTTCTTC. It codes for CASSPRGSSYNEQFF.

The V and J genes are TRBV28 and TRBJ1-2; 7 nucleotides agree with TRBD1. The CDR3 totals 17 residues. The germline CDR1 and CDR2 sequences are MDHEN and SYDVKM. V lost 2 bases to trimming and J lost 0 bases; unmatched junction nucleotides: 9. The CDR3 DNA is TGTGCCAGCAGTTTAAGTCAGGGGGGTTTCGCTAACTATGGCTACACCTTC. Protein sequence: CASSLSQGGFANYGYTF.

This chain uses TRBV7-9 with TRBJ1-1, with D unclear. Per the germline V gene, CDR1 is SEHNR and CDR2 is FQNEAQ (reference sequence). The CDR3 covers 14 residues. V dropped 3 bases and J dropped 3 bases, with 11 bases sitting between them. The CDR3 region has the DNA TGTGCCAGCAGCTTGGTCGGGTCTTACACTGAAGCTTTCTTT. Residues: CASSLVGSYTEAFF.

V is TRBV5-1 and J is TRBJ2-7; TRBD1 agrees at 7 bases. This CDR3 region has 15 residues. V lost 2 bases to trimming and J lost 7 bases; unmatched junction nucleotides: 12. CDR1 is SGHRS and CDR2 is YFSETQ in the germline V gene. This chain's CDR3 is CASSLSAGGTGEQYF. CDR3 sequence (DNA): TGCGCCAGCAGCTTATCGGCAGGGGGTACAGGGGAGCAGTACTTC.

This chain joins TRBV11-2 and TRBJ2-1; 8 nucleotides line up with TRBD1. In germline, CDR1 is SGHAT, CDR2 FQNNGV. The V segment lost 5 bases and the J segment 3 bases; nucleotides outside the gene matches: 6. The CDR3 is made up of 15 amino acids. The CDR3 DNA reads TGTGCCAGCAGCCCGACCGGGACAGGCTACAATGAGCAGTTCTTC. This translates into CASSPTGTGYNEQFF.

The chain has TRBV2 and TRBJ2-3; 7 bases are a match to TRBD1. Unmatched junction bases numbered 7, after V lost 5 bases and J lost 5 bases. The CDR3 spans 14 residues. Germline V gene data show CDR1 as SNHLY and CDR2 as FYNNEI. This CDR3 reads CASSLDRAVDTQYF. For the CDR3, the DNA is TGTGCCAGCAGTTTAGACAGGGCGGTAGATACGCAGTATTTT.

The chain recombines TRBV2 with TRBJ1-5, with TRBD1 matching 9 bases. CDR1 and CDR2 from the germline V gene are SNHLY and FYNNEI. This CDR3 contains 13 residues. V lost 6 bases and J lost 9; bases outside the gene matches: 6. CDR3 protein: CASRTGGLGPQHF. For the CDR3, the DNA is TGTGCCAGCAGGACAGGGGGGTTAGGGCCCCAGCATTTT.

The chain is built from TRBV15 and TRBJ1-1; a possible D gene is TRBD1 (5 bases). This CDR3 has 15 residues. Germline V gene sequence: CDR1 LNHNV, CDR2 YYDKDF (reference sequence). Trimming stripped 0 bases from V and 2 bases from J, with 10 bases between. CDR3 in amino acids: CATSRDGGVNTEAFF. CDR3 sequence (DNA): TGTGCCACCAGCAGAGATGGAGGGGTTAACACTGAAGCTTTCTTT.

This sequence joins TRBV30 and TRBJ2-1; 8 bases map to TRBD2. Trimming at V came to 2 bases and at J to 7 bases, leaving 7 bases not matched to a gene. The CDR3 extends over 14 amino acids. CDR1 and CDR2 (germline): GTSNPN, SVGIG (reference sequence). CDR3 region: CAWSLFSGVNEQFF. CDR3 nucleotides: TGTGCCTGGAGTTTGTTTAGCGGGGTTAATGAGCAGTTCTTC.